Each of the 25 T cell receptor beta chains below was sequenced from the same sample in a study of cytotoxic CD8 clonotypes in ibrutinib-treated CLL. TCRdb's copy holds only in-frame clones and misses some; the assay was immunoSEQ multiplex PCR. The repertoire has 130,000 or so clones, approximately 85% of them found once; the top ten carry 2% to 2.5%. This specimen was PBMCs, taken after 24 months of ibrutinib treatment. The receptors shown here come from a human donor with chronic lymphocytic leukemia.

The sample holds one count of this clone. This chain uses TRBV21-1 with TRBJ2-7; the table names TRBD1, a call not compared with the DNA. TRBV21-1 is a listed pseudogene. The CDR3 has 15 amino acids. CDR3 sequence reads: CASSNARGPNYEQYF. In DNA form, the CDR3 reads TGTGCCAGCAGCAATGCAAGGGGGCCCAATTACGAGCAGTACTTC.

V usage is TRBV9 and J usage is TRBJ2-3; 11 positions match TRBD2. Trimming at V came to 4 bases and at J to 0 bases, leaving 1 base not matched to a gene. The CDR3 contains 15 residues. Germline V lookup: CDR1 SGDLS, CDR2 YYNGEE. The CDR3 sequence: CASSPSGGSTDTQYF. Here the CDR3 DNA reads TGTGCCAGCAGCCCTAGCGGGGGGAGCACAGATACGCAGTATTTT.

This chain uses TRBV30 with TRBJ2-3, with a weak D call TRBD1 (6 bases). The CDR3 length is 13 residues. Looked up from germline, CDR1 is GTSNPN and CDR2 is SVGIG (reference sequence). Trimming shortened V by 5 bases and J by 1 base, and 10 bases separated the two germline ends. CDR3 in amino acids: CAWGTRGTDTQYF. The CDR3 nucleotides are TGTGCCTGGGGGACACGAGGCACAGATACGCAGTATTTT.

In this sample, this clone turned up a few times. This sequence joins TRBV28 and TRBJ2-7; TRBD2 aligns across 11 bases. The CDR3 runs 16 residues. The trim removed 2 bases at V and 4 bases at J, leaving 7 bases unmatched. Germline CDR1 MDHEN, CDR2 SYDVKM. DNA of the CDR3: TGTGCCAGCAGTTTACCCTTAGCGGGAGGGCCTTACGAGCAGTACTTC. Translating it yields CASSLPLAGGPYEQYF.

V usage is TRBV7-6 and J usage is TRBJ2-2, with 9 bases lining up with TRBD2. Unmatched junction bases numbered 8, after V lost 5 bases and J lost 4 bases. This CDR3 comprises 16 residues. Per the germline V gene, CDR1 is SGHVS and CDR2 is FNYEAQ. The CDR3 region is CASSRGLAFVTGELFF. CDR3 coding DNA: TGTGCCAGCAGCCGGGGACTAGCTTTCGTCACCGGGGAGCTGTTTTTT.

The chain carries TRBV28 and TRBJ1-2, with D uncertain. Germline V CDR1 and CDR2: MDHEN, SYDVKM. Deletions cut 5 bases from V and 4 bases from J, with 11 bases between. The CDR3 loop spans 13 amino acids. The CDR3 spells CASSTRRVYGYTF. In DNA, the CDR3 is TGTGCCAGCAGTACCCGACGGGTCTATGGCTACACCTTC.

This chain uses TRBV28 with TRBJ2-5, with TRBD2 matching 7 bases. Looked up from germline, CDR1 is MDHEN and CDR2 is SYDVKM. The junction had 7 bases not matched to a gene; V was cut back by 4 bases and J by 2 bases. The CDR3 is 15 amino acids. The CDR3 loop reads CASSSNGGVQETQYF. The CDR3, as DNA: TGTGCCAGCAGTTCAAATGGGGGGGTACAAGAGACCCAGTACTTC.

The V call is TRBV4-1, the J call TRBJ2-7; TRBD1 aligns across 8 bases. Losses at the gene ends were 4 bases for V and 5 bases for J; bases not matched to a gene: 7. In germline, CDR1 is MGHRA, CDR2 YSYEKL. This CDR3 region has 14 residues. In DNA form, the CDR3 reads TGCGCCAGCAGCCCTTTTTGGACAGGGAACGAGCAGTACTTC. Residues: CASSPFWTGNEQYF.

With respect to this clone: The same CDR3 also results from other DNA sequences found in this sample. This rearrangement joins TRBV5-4 to TRBJ2-5; 8 nucleotides agree with TRBD2. The junction had 0 bases not matched to a gene; V was cut back by 0 bases and J by 5 bases. The CDR3 consists of 13 residues. The germline CDR1 and CDR2 sequences are SGHNT and YYREEE (reference sequence). The DNA for the CDR3 is TGTGCCAGCAGCTTGGCGGGGGGGGAGACCCAGTACTTC. This sequence encodes CASSLAGGETQYF.

The chain uses TRBV6-1 and TRBJ2-7; TRBD2 is a possible D gene (5 bases). V lost 2 bases and J lost 4, with 9 bases in between. The germline V gene encodes CDR1 MNHNS and CDR2 SASEGT. The CDR3 runs to 13 residues. CDR3 residues: CASSEFGVYEQYF. The CDR3 coding sequence is TGTGCCAGCAGTGAATTCGGGGTTTACGAGCAGTACTTC.

This sequence joins TRBV7-2 and TRBJ1-6; D call uncertain. The V end lost 1 base, the J end lost 2 bases, and 9 bases lay between the germline ends. This CDR3 spans 16 amino acids. CDR1 is SGHTA and CDR2 is FQGNSA in the germline V gene. CDR3 DNA: TGTGCCAGCAGCTTAGAGGCGGCTACCTATAATTCACCCCTCCACTTT. Residues: CASSLEAATYNSPLHF.

This clone came up a few times. In nucleotides, the CDR3 is TGTGCCAGCCGCCAGGGCAGCCTTGGGGAGTACTTC. It yields the protein CASRQGSLGEYF. V and J are TRBV28 and TRBJ2-7; D may be TRBD1 (5 bases). The CDR3 is 12 amino acids. Germline V gene sequence: CDR1 MDHEN, CDR2 SYDVKM. V lost 8 bases and J 11 bases, leaving 19 bases between the germline ends.

J is TRBJ2-1 and V is TRBV5-3; 8 bases match TRBD2. TRBV5-3 is an ORF for which the function is uncertain. The CDR3 loop spans 16 amino acids. V lost 0 bases to trimming and J lost 9 bases; unmatched junction nucleotides: 11. The CDR3 DNA is TGTGCCAGAAGCTTGGTCGCTTTGAGCGGGAGTATTGAGCAGTTCTTC. The encoded protein is CARSLVALSGSIEQFF.

This clone was seen only once. The rearrangement joins TRBV29-1 to TRBJ1-2; 8 bases fit TRBD1. Germline V gene lookup returns CDR1 SQVTM and CDR2 ANQGSEA. The CDR3 extends over 13 amino acids. With 4 bases clipped from V and 7 bases from J, the junction kept 8 bases outside the gene matches. CDR3 protein: CSVAIDRGRGYTF. The CDR3 DNA reads TGCAGCGTTGCGATCGACAGGGGTCGTGGCTACACCTTC.

The V call is TRBV9, the J call TRBJ2-3; 16 bases align to TRBD2. Germline V gene data show CDR1 as SGDLS and CDR2 as YYNGEE. This CDR3 is built from 18 residues. V trimming: 5 bases; J trimming: 4 bases; junction bases outside the gene matches: 10. Here the CDR3 DNA reads TGTGCCAGCAGTGACCCGGGACTAGCGGGGGGGCGCGCAGATACGCAGTATTTT. Its protein is CASSDPGLAGGRADTQYF.

The chain carries TRBV7-2 and TRBJ2-1; 8 nucleotides line up with TRBD2. CDR3 length equals 15 residues. Trimming took 2 bases from V and 7 from J; bases not matched to a gene: 7. The germline V gene encodes CDR1 SGHTA and CDR2 FQGNSA. For the CDR3, the DNA is TGTGCCAGCAGCTTAAGGCGGGAGGCGCCAAATGAGCAGTTCTTC. Protein product: CASSLRREAPNEQFF.

This clone showed up just once. The chain couples TRBV11-1 to TRBJ1-1; D may be TRBD1 (6 bases). CDR3 length: 13 residues. The germline V gene encodes CDR1 SGHAT and CDR2 FQDESV (reference sequence). V was trimmed by 2 bases and J by 4 bases, leaving 8 bases between them. This CDR3 reads CASSLKQGTEAFF. The CDR3 region has the DNA TGTGCCAGCAGCTTAAAACAGGGCACTGAAGCTTTCTTT.

About this clone: Other DNA sequences of this sample code for an identical CDR3. V and J are TRBV7-9 and TRBJ1-5; D uncertain. The length of the CDR3 is 15 residues. The V and J ends lost 0 bases and 4 bases respectively, with 10 bases between them. The germline V gene encodes CDR1 SEHNR and CDR2 FQNEAQ (reference sequence). CDR3 sequence reads: CASSLAGTRNQPQHF. In DNA, the CDR3 is TGTGCCAGCAGCTTAGCTGGTACTCGGAATCAGCCCCAGCATTTT.

The V call is TRBV7-2, the J call TRBJ2-7, with 9 bases aligning to TRBD1. The CDR3 totals 14 residues. V trimming: 6 bases; J trimming: 7 bases; junction bases outside the gene matches: 10. Germline lookup yields CDR1 SGHTA and CDR2 FQGNSA. The CDR3 is CASSQDRGVREQYF. CDR3 nucleotide sequence: TGTGCCAGCAGTCAGGACAGGGGAGTGAGGGAGCAGTACTTC.

The CDR3 nucleotides read TGCGCCAGCAGTTCCGACGGGGAGGCCCCCTACGAGCAGTACTTC. This sequence encodes CASSSDGEAPYEQYF. This chain connects TRBV5-1 to TRBJ2-7, with a possible D match to TRBD2 (6 bases). The CDR3 is 15 amino acids. Trimming stripped 5 bases from V and 2 bases from J, with 17 bases between. CDR1 is SGHRS, CDR2 YFSETQ, per germline.

This clone was counted between two and nine times. The chain has TRBV6-6 and TRBJ1-2; maybe TRBD1 (5 bases). The CDR3 contains 15 residues. Germline CDR1 MNHNY, CDR2 SVGAGI (reference sequence). The CDR3 DNA reads TGTGCATCAAGGAGGGCATCCAGGGAGAACTATGGCTACACCTTC. Its translation: CASRRASRENYGYTF.

CDR3 amino acids: CASSSGAVETQYF. CDR3 coding DNA: TGTGCCAGCAGCTCCGGAGCGGTGGAGACCCAGTACTTC. The V and J genes are TRBV5-4 and TRBJ2-5; D might be TRBD2 (5 bases). Between the trimmed V and J ends, which lost 3 bases and 5 bases, there was a span of 11 bases. Germline CDR1 reads SGHNT; CDR2 reads YYREEE (reference sequence). There are 13 residues in the CDR3.

The gene calls are TRBV28 and TRBJ1-1; 8 positions agree with TRBD1. From germline, CDR1 is MDHEN and CDR2 SYDVKM. J gave up 4 bases and V 7 bases, and 8 bases lay outside the gene matches. This CDR3 spans 14 amino acids. CDR3 amino acids: CASISGQGPTEAFF. For the CDR3, the DNA is TGTGCCAGCATCTCCGGACAGGGACCCACTGAAGCTTTCTTT.

This clone was observed a single time. This rearrangement joins TRBV19 to TRBJ1-5; D remains unclear. Germline V lookup: CDR1 LNHDA, CDR2 SQIVND (reference sequence). V shed 3 bases and J shed 4 bases, with 13 bases lying between them. The CDR3 consists of 15 residues. CDR3 in DNA: TGTGCCAGTAGTATCCGGGAAGGGAAGAATCAGCCCCAGCATTTT. Translation gives CASSIREGKNQPQHF.

The chain employs TRBV2 and TRBJ2-5, with TRBD2 identical over 13 bases. The V gene end was trimmed by 6 bases and the J gene end by 3 bases; junction bases not matched to a gene: 4. This CDR3 region has 15 residues. The germline gives CDR1 SNHLY, CDR2 FYNNEI. The CDR3 loop reads CASRGLAGIKETQYF. The DNA of the CDR3 is TGTGCCAGCAGGGGACTAGCGGGAATCAAAGAGACCCAGTACTTC.